These 22 T cell receptor beta chains share one sample of origin, sequenced in a study of OX40 agonist ivuxolimab in advanced cancers. TCRdb's copy holds only in-frame clones and misses some; the assay was immunoSEQ multiplex PCR. Seen here are fewer than 90,000 clones, more than 85% observed once, and the top ten hold about 6.7%. The sample was CD4+ or CD8+ T cells sorted from blood, taken in a trial of the OX40 agonist ivuxolimab. Receptor source: an adult with an advanced solid tumor such as melanoma, head and neck, liver or kidney cancer.

In DNA, the CDR3 is TGTGCCAGCAGTTCATCGGGACTAGCGGGGGGTAGCACAGATACGCAGTATTTT. Amino acid sequence: CASSSSGLAGGSTDTQYF. The chain recombines TRBV28 with TRBJ2-3; 15 bases are a match to TRBD2. This CDR3 comprises 18 residues. Trimming at V came to 4 bases and at J to 0 bases, leaving 5 bases not matched to a gene. The germline V gene has CDR1 MDHEN and CDR2 SYDVKM.

The CDR3 coding sequence is TGTGCCAGTAGTTTCCCCGCGGATACGCAGTATTTT. Protein sequence: CASSFPADTQYF. The chain links TRBV19 to TRBJ2-3; D is unresolved. Germline V lookup: CDR1 LNHDA, CDR2 SQIVND (reference sequence). Between the trimmed V and J ends, which lost 5 bases and 6 bases, there was a span of 9 bases. CDR3 length: 12 residues.

This clone is a singleton in its sample. This chain connects TRBV7-8 to TRBJ1-1; D may be TRBD1 (5 bases). Between the trimmed V and J ends, which lost 2 bases and 7 bases, there was a span of 11 bases. Germline V CDR1 and CDR2: SGHVS, FQNEAQ. This CDR3 is 13 amino acids long. CDR3 sequence: CASSLSGVDEAFF. CDR3 coding DNA: TGTGCCAGCAGCTTATCGGGGGTGGATGAAGCTTTCTTT.

This sequence joins TRBV10-2 and TRBJ2-7, with TRBD1 identical over 10 bases. CDR1 and CDR2 (germline): WSHSY, SAAADI. The ends lost 10 bases at V and 2 bases at J; junction bases unmatched: 20. CDR3 length: 18 amino acids. The CDR3 region is CATGGSGTGASNPYEQYF. CDR3 nucleotide sequence: TGCGCCACCGGGGGTTCCGGGACAGGGGCGTCGAATCCCTACGAGCAGTACTTC.

The chain has TRBV10-2 and TRBJ2-3; 9 bases agree with TRBD1. With V trimmed by 3 bases and J by 6 bases, 4 bases remained unmatched. This CDR3 comprises 14 residues. Germline-derived CDR1 and CDR2 are WSHSY and SAAADI. DNA for the CDR3: TGCGCCAGCAGTGATTATGGGACAGGGGATACGCAGTATTTT. Amino acid sequence: CASSDYGTGDTQYF.

This clone has just one count. The chain's CDR3 is CASSLWGKAHEQFF. The CDR3, as DNA: TGTGCCAGCAGTTTATGGGGGAAGGCGCATGAGCAGTTCTTC. The chain combines TRBV27 with TRBJ2-1; D tentatively reads TRBD1 or TRBD2 (5 bases each). The V gene lost 1 base and the J gene lost 8 bases, with 12 bases spanning the gap. Germline CDR1 reads MNHEY; CDR2 reads SMNVEV (reference sequence). This CDR3 spans 14 amino acids.

The CDR3 loop is CASSLKGGRTDTQYF. The CDR3 region has the DNA TGTGCCAGCAGCTTAAAGGGGGGCCGCACAGATACGCAGTATTTT. The gene calls are TRBV13 and TRBJ2-3; D is tentatively TRBD1 or TRBD2 (6 bases each). The CDR3 consists of 15 residues. The ends were cut back, 2 bases at V and 1 base at J, with 10 bases in the middle. Germline loops: CDR1 PRHDT, CDR2 FYEKMQ (reference sequence).

The V gene is TRBV15, the J gene TRBJ1-1; 7 bases agree with TRBD1. The V segment lost 3 bases and the J segment 2 bases; nucleotides outside the gene matches: 6. The germline V gene has CDR1 LNHNV and CDR2 YYDKDF (reference sequence). The CDR3 covers 15 residues. The CDR3 region is CATSRSTGLNTEAFF. The CDR3 DNA reads TGTGCCACCAGCAGGTCGACAGGGCTAAACACTGAAGCTTTCTTT.

J is TRBJ1-5 and V is TRBV19; D gene ambiguous. This CDR3 is 17 amino acids long. Trimming pared 0 bases from V and 3 bases from J, leaving 15 bases between. Germline V gene data show CDR1 as LNHDA and CDR2 as SQIVND (reference sequence). For the CDR3, the DNA is TGTGCCAGTAGTATAGATTTAAGCTCGGTTTACAATCAGCCCCAGCATTTT. This sequence encodes CASSIDLSSVYNQPQHF. Using reference TRBV19 and TRBJ1-5 for the parts outside the CDR3, the full variable domain is DGGITQSPKYLFRKEGQNVTLSCEQNLNHDAMYWYRQDPGQGLRLIYYSQIVNDFQKGDIAEGYSVSREKKESFPLTVTSAQKNPTAFYLCASSIDLSSVYNQPQHFGDGTRLSIL.

The genes are TRBV6-1 and TRBJ1-5, with D possibly being TRBD1 (5 bases). Germline V lookup: CDR1 MNHNS, CDR2 SASEGT. V shed 3 bases and J shed 0 bases, with 9 bases lying between them. The length of the CDR3 is 15 residues. Here the CDR3 DNA reads TGTGCCAGCAGTGAGTCAGGGTATAGCAATCAGCCCCAGCATTTT. Protein sequence: CASSESGYSNQPQHF.

CDR3 DNA: TGTGCCAGCAGTTTATCGGCTAGCATGCGAACGGAGCAGTACTTC. Translating it yields CASSLSASMRTEQYF. The genes are TRBV27 and TRBJ2-7; possibly TRBD2 for D (5 bases). Trimming left V 0 bases short and J 7 bases short, with 16 bases between. Germline loops: CDR1 MNHEY, CDR2 SMNVEV (reference sequence). The CDR3 is 15 residues long.

The sample holds many counts of this clone. The chain links TRBV19 to TRBJ1-1; D not certain. CDR1 LNHDA and CDR2 SQIVND come from the germline V gene (reference sequence). V dropped 5 bases and J dropped 5 bases, with 9 bases sitting between them. This CDR3 is built from 12 residues. The CDR3: CASSGVRTEAFF. CDR3 nucleotide sequence: TGTGCCAGTAGTGGAGTACGTACTGAAGCTTTCTTT. The full variable domain, with the rest looked up from reference TRBV19 and TRBJ1-1, is DGGITQSPKYLFRKEGQNVTLSCEQNLNHDAMYWYRQDPGQGLRLIYYSQIVNDFQKGDIAEGYSVSREKKESFPLTVTSAQKNPTAFYLCASSGVRTEAFFGQGTRLTVV.

The J gene is TRBJ2-5, the V gene TRBV2; D may correspond to TRBD1 or TRBD2 (6 bases each). The germline CDR1 and CDR2 sequences are SNHLY and FYNNEI. The CDR3 length is 14 residues. V was shortened by 0 bases and J by 5 bases, with 10 bases between the two germline ends. DNA for the CDR3: TGTGCCAGCAGTGAAGCAGGGGGGACGGAGACCCAGTACTTC. This encodes CASSEAGGTETQYF.

The V gene is TRBV11-2, the J gene TRBJ1-6, with 7 nucleotides matching TRBD1. The CDR3 extends over 14 amino acids. With V trimmed by 6 bases and J by 6 bases, 5 bases remained unmatched. Germline-derived CDR1 and CDR2 are SGHAT and FQNNGV. CDR3 in amino acids: CASSPTGPNSPLHF. The CDR3 nucleotides are TGTGCCAGCAGTCCGACAGGGCCTAATTCACCCCTCCACTTT.

This rearrangement joins TRBV2 to TRBJ2-1, with TRBD2 matching over 9 bases. Looked up from germline, CDR1 is SNHLY and CDR2 is FYNNEI. This CDR3 spans 14 amino acids. J was trimmed by 15 bases and V by 6 bases; bases with no gene match: 15. The CDR3 nucleotides read TGTGCCAGCAGGAAGCGGGAGGACCTGAGGGGGAGGTTCTTC. This sequence encodes CASRKREDLRGRFF.

The rearrangement joins TRBV27 to TRBJ2-7; no firm D call. V was pared by 5 bases and J by 4 bases, with 15 bases between. The CDR3 runs to 14 residues. The germline gives CDR1 MNHEY, CDR2 SMNVEV (reference sequence). The CDR3 region has the DNA TGTGCCAGCAGTCCCAGTCCACCCCTTTACGAGCAGTACTTC. Its protein product is CASSPSPPLYEQYF.

The V call is TRBV9, the J call TRBJ1-1; D not certain. Looked up from germline, CDR1 is SGDLS and CDR2 is YYNGEE. V was trimmed by 0 bases and J by 1 base, leaving 13 bases between them. The CDR3 is 16 residues long. The CDR3 spells CASSVVRTDANTEAFF. CDR3 DNA: TGTGCCAGCAGCGTAGTCCGAACTGACGCGAACACTGAAGCTTTCTTT. Supplemented by reference TRBV9 and TRBJ1-1, the full variable domain reads DSGVTQTPKHLITATGQRVTLRCSPRSGDLSVYWYQQSLDQGLQFLIQYYNGEERAKGNILERFSAQQFPDLHSELNLSSLELGDSALYFCASSVVRTDANTEAFFGQGTRLTVV.

The V and J genes are TRBV10-3 and TRBJ2-3, with 8 bases lining up with TRBD2. The CDR3 totals 16 residues. V dropped 0 bases and J dropped 3; count of bases not matched to a gene: 5. Germline V gene lookup returns CDR1 ENHRY and CDR2 SYGVKD. CDR3 protein: CAISESERETTDTQYF. The DNA of the CDR3 is TGTGCCATCAGTGAGTCCGAGCGGGAGACGACAGATACGCAGTATTTT.

The genes are TRBV29-1 and TRBJ2-7; weak D call: TRBD2 (6 bases). Trimming took 2 bases from V and 3 from J, leaving 14 bases between them. Germline V lookup: CDR1 SQVTM, CDR2 ANQGSEA. The CDR3 is made up of 14 amino acids. The CDR3 sequence: CSVEIGGTVYEQYF. CDR3 nucleotides: TGCAGCGTTGAAATCGGGGGTACCGTCTACGAGCAGTACTTC.

The rearrangement links TRBV28 to TRBJ2-7; D is unresolved. This CDR3 region has 15 residues. CDR1 and CDR2 (germline): MDHEN, SYDVKM. The V end was cut by 4 bases, the J end by 0 bases, with 13 bases between. The CDR3 protein is CASSSAGRSSYEQYF. The CDR3 DNA is TGTGCCAGCAGTTCGGCCGGTAGGAGCTCCTACGAGCAGTACTTC.

This chain joins TRBV28 and TRBJ2-2; D possibly corresponds to TRBD1 (6 bases). The CDR3 sequence is 17 residues long. V lost 3 bases and J 2 bases, leaving 16 bases between the germline ends. Per germline, CDR1 MDHEN and CDR2 SYDVKM. CDR3 residues: CASSFRVIQGNTGELFF. In nucleotides, the CDR3 is TGTGCCAGCAGTTTTCGGGTCATACAGGGTAACACCGGGGAGCTGTTTTTT.

The rearrangement links TRBV19 to TRBJ2-5; possibly TRBD1 for D (5 bases). Trimming removed 3 bases at V and 1 base at J, with 15 bases between. CDR3 length equals 16 residues. From germline, CDR1 is LNHDA and CDR2 SQIVND (reference sequence). In DNA form, the CDR3 reads TGTGCCAGTAGTATCGTCCTTCAGGGTACCCAAGAGACCCAGTACTTC. Translated, it gives CASSIVLQGTQETQYF.